The next 29 T cell receptor beta chains were all read from a single sample in a study of cytomegalovirus exposure and HLA in healthy donors. Assay: immunoSEQ multiplex PCR; the TCRdb copy retains only in-frame clones and omits some. This table holds hundreds of thousands of clones, over 80% found once. The sequenced sample was PBMCs. The receptors shown here come from a woman in her late teens or twenties in good health and CMV-seronegative.

The gene calls are TRBV21-1 and TRBJ2-5; the listed D gene, TRBD2, was not tested against the DNA. TRBV21-1 is recorded as a pseudogene. The length of the CDR3 is 14 residues. CDR3 nucleotides: TGTGCCAGCAGCGAGCGGGCCGCCGGTGAGACCCAGTACTTC. Translated, it gives CASSERAAGETQYF.

J is TRBJ1-1 and V is TRBV29-1; D unresolved. Trimming removed 5 bases at V and 0 bases at J, with 7 bases between. The germline V gene encodes CDR1 SQVTM and CDR2 ANQGSEA. The CDR3 is made up of 12 amino acids. The chain's CDR3 is CSVQGVNTEAFF. CDR3 DNA sequence: TGCAGCGTTCAAGGAGTGAACACTGAAGCTTTCTTT.

V usage is TRBV5-1 and J usage is TRBJ2-7, with D possibly being TRBD2 (6 bases). Germline CDR1 SGHRS, CDR2 YFSETQ. This CDR3 is built from 15 residues. V lost 0 bases and J lost 2, with 12 bases in between. CDR3 sequence reads: CASSLGSGGTYEQYF. The CDR3 region has the DNA TGCGCCAGCAGCTTGGGGTCAGGCGGGACCTACGAGCAGTACTTC.

V gene TRBV30 combines with J gene TRBJ1-2; 8 nucleotides match TRBD1. V gave up 6 bases and J gave up 0 bases; unmatched junction bases: 6. CDR3 length: 14 amino acids. Germline loops: CDR1 GTSNPN, CDR2 SVGIG (reference sequence). DNA for the CDR3: TGTGCCTGTTACTGGACAGGGACTAACTATGGCTACACCTTC. This encodes CACYWTGTNYGYTF.

The genes are TRBV9 and TRBJ2-7, with 14 nucleotides matching TRBD2. This CDR3 is 17 amino acids long. V was clipped by 3 bases and J by 0 bases; unmatched bases: 5. The germline V gene has CDR1 SGDLS and CDR2 YYNGEE. The CDR3 sequence: CASSEGLAGGPSYEQYF. DNA for the CDR3: TGTGCCAGCAGCGAAGGACTAGCGGGAGGACCCTCCTACGAGCAGTACTTC.

This clone has a single count. V gene TRBV19 combines with J gene TRBJ1-2; TRBD1 aligns across 7 bases. In germline, CDR1 is LNHDA, CDR2 SQIVND (reference sequence). V was clipped by 4 bases and J by 8 bases; unmatched bases: 10. The CDR3 length is 14 residues. The DNA for the CDR3 is TGTGCCAGTAGTACAGGGGGACGCGGTGGAGGCTACACCTTC. Its translation is CASSTGGRGGGYTF.

The chain combines TRBV27 with TRBJ2-6; D is unresolved. Germline V gene sequence: CDR1 MNHEY, CDR2 SMNVEV (reference sequence). Trimming shortened V by 5 bases and J by 2 bases, and 7 bases separated the two germline ends. The CDR3 is 14 residues long. The CDR3 is CASSPWAGANVLTF. DNA of the CDR3: TGTGCCAGCAGTCCATGGGCTGGGGCCAACGTCCTGACTTTC.

This clone was seen only a few times. This sequence joins TRBV2 and TRBJ2-1; D is unresolved. The V end lost 3 bases, the J end lost 6 bases, and 9 bases lay between the germline ends. The length of the CDR3 is 13 residues. Germline V gene sequence: CDR1 SNHLY, CDR2 FYNNEI. CDR3 nucleotides: TGTGCCAGCAGTGAGTTAGAGACCAATGAGCAGTTCTTC. It translates to CASSELETNEQFF.

The rearrangement links TRBV10-3 to TRBJ2-7, with D perhaps TRBD2 (6 bases). The CDR3 is made up of 15 amino acids. The V end was cut by 2 bases, the J end by 0 bases, with 11 bases between. CDR1 is ENHRY and CDR2 is SYGVKD in the germline V gene. CDR3 sequence: CAISEGGVSSYEQYF. The CDR3 bases are TGTGCCATCAGTGAGGGCGGGGTAAGCTCCTACGAGCAGTACTTC.

J is TRBJ1-2 and V is TRBV10-2; D remains ambiguous. With 0 bases removed from V and 2 bases from J, the gap between germline ends came to 7 bases. The length of the CDR3 is 14 residues. From germline, CDR1 is WSHSY and CDR2 SAAADI. The CDR3 coding sequence is TGCGCCAGCAGTGAGTCGGGAAGGAACTATGGCTACACCTTC. Encoded protein: CASSESGRNYGYTF.

The V and J genes are TRBV18 and TRBJ1-1; tentative D call: TRBD1 (6 bases). The CDR3 sequence is 14 residues long. Germline CDR1 is KGHSH and CDR2 is LQKENI. Trimming removed 5 bases from V and 1 base from J, with 11 bases in between. Written as DNA, the CDR3 is TGTGCCAGCTCAGCAGGGGCTGGGAACACTGAAGCTTTCTTT. Encoded protein: CASSAGAGNTEAFF. The variable domain in full, with the rest retrieved from reference TRBV18 and TRBJ1-1, is NAGVMQNPRHLVRRRGQEARLRCSPMKGHSHVYWYRQLPEEGLKFMVYLQKENIIDESGMPKERFSAEFPKEGPSILRIQQVVRGDSAAYFCASSAGAGNTEAFFGQGTRLTVV.

The chain carries TRBV6-5 and TRBJ2-7; the D gene is possibly TRBD2 (6 bases). The CDR3 loop spans 13 amino acids. The germline V and J ends were trimmed by 6 bases and 5 bases, with 14 bases remaining between them. Per the germline V gene, CDR1 is MNHEY and CDR2 is SVGAGI. CDR3 loop: CASSLVEGNEQYF. The CDR3 bases are TGTGCCAGCAGCCTTGTGGAGGGTAACGAGCAGTACTTC.

The chain uses TRBV5-5 and TRBJ2-7, with TRBD1 identical over 9 bases. This CDR3 has 16 amino acids. The V and J ends lost 7 bases and 5 bases, in that order; junction bases with no gene match: 16. Looked up from germline, CDR1 is SGHKS and CDR2 is YYEKEE (reference sequence). The CDR3: CASAAPNRDRVDEQYF. The CDR3 bases are TGTGCCAGCGCCGCCCCTAACCGGGACAGGGTCGACGAGCAGTACTTC.

In its sample, this clone was seen a few times. The CDR3 region has the DNA TGTGCCAGCAGTGACCAGGTCCTAGGGCAGTACTTC. Protein: CASSDQVLGQYF. The chain joins TRBV28 to TRBJ2-7; D remains unclear. Germline CDR1 and CDR2: MDHEN and SYDVKM. The length of the CDR3 is 12 residues. With 5 bases removed from V and 9 bases from J, the gap between germline ends came to 14 bases.

The J gene is TRBJ2-7, the V gene TRBV15; perhaps TRBD2 as D (7 bases). The CDR3 sequence is 16 residues long. Germline CDR1 is LNHNV and CDR2 is YYDKDF (reference sequence). Trimming stripped 0 bases from V and 4 bases from J, with 16 bases between. The CDR3 coding sequence is TGTGCCACCAGCAGAGAGGTGTCCAGGGGAGGGTACGAGCAGTACTTC. It is translated as CATSREVSRGGYEQYF.

The chain joins TRBV28 to TRBJ1-5, with a tentative D call TRBD1 (6 bases). This CDR3 contains 14 residues. Germline values: CDR1 MDHEN, CDR2 SYDVKM. V gave up 6 bases and J gave up 4 bases, with 13 bases separating them. The CDR3 nucleotides are TGTGCCAGCAGAAAGGACAGTACTAATCAGCCCCAGCATTTT. Its protein is CASRKDSTNQPQHF.

The chain combines TRBV27 with TRBJ2-7; 11 bases align to TRBD1. The germline V gene has CDR1 MNHEY and CDR2 SMNVEV (reference sequence). The CDR3 is 12 amino acids. Unmatched junction bases numbered 4, after V lost 4 bases and J lost 11 bases. The CDR3 loop reads CASSWTGGLKYF. CDR3 DNA: TGTGCCAGCAGTTGGACAGGGGGCTTAAAGTACTTC.

The chain joins TRBV28 to TRBJ1-4, with 8 bases identical to TRBD1. Germline V gives CDR1 MDHEN, CDR2 SYDVKM. The V gene end was trimmed by 5 bases and the J gene end by 7 bases; junction bases not matched to a gene: 18. The CDR3 is 18 residues long. In DNA form, the CDR3 reads TGTGCCAGCAGTCCGCCCCACCGCTGGGCAGGGGGCAGTGAAAAACTGTTTTTT. Residues: CASSPPHRWAGGSEKLFF.

In DNA, the CDR3 is TGTGCCAGCAGCTCGTACGGGACAGGGGATGAAAAACTGTTTTTT. Its protein is CASSSYGTGDEKLFF. The chain recombines TRBV9 with TRBJ1-4, with 10 positions matching TRBD1. Germline V gene lookup returns CDR1 SGDLS and CDR2 YYNGEE. Trimming at V came to 4 bases and at J to 6 bases, leaving 6 bases not matched to a gene. The CDR3 has 15 residues.

V is TRBV5-1 and J is TRBJ2-1; 10 bases fit TRBD2. The CDR3 consists of 16 residues. Germline CDR1 reads SGHRS; CDR2 reads YFSETQ. J lost 5 bases, V lost 4 bases, and 9 bases had no gene match. The CDR3: CASSTLAGERHNEQFF. In DNA, the CDR3 is TGCGCCAGCAGCACTCTAGCGGGAGAACGGCACAATGAGCAGTTCTTC.

The J gene is TRBJ2-7, the V gene TRBV6-6, with D uncertain. This CDR3 comprises 12 residues. Trimming took off 5 bases at V and 0 bases at J, with 5 bases between the two ends. In germline, CDR1 is MNHNY, CDR2 SVGAGI (reference sequence). The CDR3 loop is CASSLSSYEQYF. CDR3 sequence (DNA): TGTGCCAGCAGTCTCAGCTCCTACGAGCAGTACTTC.

The chain links TRBV5-6 to TRBJ2-1, with TRBD1 matching 8 bases. In germline, CDR1 is SGHDT, CDR2 YYEEEE. CDR3 size: 16 residues. The J segment lost 2 bases and the V segment lost 0 bases, leaving 4 bases of the junction unmatched. The CDR3 DNA reads as TGTGCCAGCAGCTTGGTCGGCAGGGGGCCCTACAATGAGCAGTTCTTC. Protein product: CASSLVGRGPYNEQFF.

The chain combines TRBV29-1 with TRBJ1-1; the D is unclear. V dropped 3 bases and J dropped 5 bases, with 25 bases sitting between them. CDR3 length equals 17 residues. Germline lookup yields CDR1 SQVTM and CDR2 ANQGSEA. As DNA, the CDR3 is TGCAGCGTTGATGGGTTTGAGGGAGTTTCAATAGGTACTGAAGCTTTCTTT. It is translated as CSVDGFEGVSIGTEAFF. Complete variable domain (other parts from reference TRBV29-1 and TRBJ1-1): SAVISQKPSRDICQRGTSLTIQCQVDSQVTMMFWYRQQPGQSLTLIATANQGSEATYESGFVIDKFPISRPNLTFSTLTVSNMSPEDSSIYLCSVDGFEGVSIGTEAFFGQGTRLTVV.

The rearrangement uses TRBV7-9 and TRBJ2-3; D unclear. This CDR3 contains 15 residues. V lost 1 base to trimming and J lost 2 bases, with 10 bases between them. Germline V gene data show CDR1 as SEHNR and CDR2 as FQNEAQ (reference sequence). CDR3 sequence: CASSLGHYDTDTQYF. The CDR3 DNA reads TGTGCCAGCAGCTTAGGGCACTACGACACAGATACGCAGTATTTT.

The chain is built from TRBV27 and TRBJ2-3; 7 bases map to TRBD1. This CDR3 region has 15 residues. Trimming removed 7 bases from V and 3 bases from J; junction bases left unmatched: 10. CDR1 MNHEY and CDR2 SMNVEV come from the germline V gene (reference sequence). The CDR3 here is CASTLIRGRTDTQYF. CDR3 in DNA: TGTGCCAGCACCCTAATTAGGGGGCGGACAGATACGCAGTATTTT.

This clone has more than one count but fewer than ten. The J gene is TRBJ2-2, the V gene TRBV30; D might be TRBD2 (5 bases). This CDR3 comprises 11 residues. Germline lookup yields CDR1 GTSNPN and CDR2 SVGIG (reference sequence). Deletions cut 4 bases from V and 8 bases from J, with 8 bases between. Here the CDR3 reads CAWNGVGELFF. DNA of the CDR3: TGTGCCTGGAACGGGGTGGGGGAGCTGTTTTTT.

The chain has TRBV18 and TRBJ1-1; D uncertain. Germline-derived CDR1 and CDR2 are KGHSH and LQKENI. The CDR3 contains 16 residues. The ends were cut back, 3 bases at V and 1 base at J, with 15 bases in the middle. CDR3 loop: CASSPKENIGNTEAFF. The CDR3, as DNA: TGTGCCAGCTCACCTAAGGAGAATATAGGGAACACTGAAGCTTTCTTT.

The rearrangement uses TRBV2 and TRBJ1-5, with D unresolved. Trimming shortened V by 4 bases and J by 4 bases, and 8 bases separated the two germline ends. Germline CDR1 reads SNHLY; CDR2 reads FYNNEI. The CDR3 sequence is 13 residues long. This CDR3 reads CASSGLFNQPQHF. The CDR3 region has the DNA TGTGCCAGCAGTGGACTATTTAATCAGCCCCAGCATTTT.

This clone was counted only a few times. V usage is TRBV6-1 and J usage is TRBJ1-4, with 9 bases identical to TRBD1. Per germline, CDR1 MNHNS and CDR2 SASEGT. V lost 2 bases, J lost 8 bases, and 3 bases stayed unmatched. The CDR3 consists of 14 residues. For the CDR3, the DNA is TGTGCCAGCAGTGAAACAGGGGGCGTCGAAAAACTGTTTTTT. As protein: CASSETGGVEKLFF.